This TCR beta chain was sequenced in a study of blood T cell repertoires in COVID-19. Overall study context: From the United States, Italy and Spain came samples of acute and convalescent COVID-19. From T cells, B-cell-depleted T cells, or PBMCs came the material, which was cDNA or gDNA.

Per the study methods: The authors estimated nucleated cell counts from reference gene primer amplification. Profiled with immunoSEQ multiplex PCR; TCRdb holds only in-frame clones, not every one. V and J calls and clone size come straight from that table; D and trimming were deduced from the DNA. The data hold around 16,000 clones, with roughly 86% observed a single time. The length of the CDR3 is 16 residues. The V end lost 1 base, the J end lost 5 bases, and 17 bases lay between the germline ends. Germline CDR1 is KGHSH and CDR2 is LQKENI. The receptor was derived from a human donor in a cohort sampled during active COVID-19. The chain joins TRBV18 to TRBJ1-1; D is possibly TRBD1 (5 bases). The material sequenced was peripheral blood. CDR3 region: CASSPLFLDIGTEAFF. The CDR3 DNA is TGTGCCAGCTCACCACTTTTCCTGGACATAGGGACTGAAGCTTTCTTT.